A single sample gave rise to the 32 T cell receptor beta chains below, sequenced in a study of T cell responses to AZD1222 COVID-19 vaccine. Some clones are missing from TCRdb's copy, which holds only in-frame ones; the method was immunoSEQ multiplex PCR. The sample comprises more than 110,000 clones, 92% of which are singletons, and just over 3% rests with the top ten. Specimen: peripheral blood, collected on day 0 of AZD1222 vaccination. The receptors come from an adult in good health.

CDR3 coding DNA: TGTGCCAGCATGGAACAGAAAAATTCACCCCTCCACTTT. Protein: CASMEQKNSPLHF. The chain joins TRBV12-3 or TRBV12-4 to TRBJ1-6; D is undetermined. This CDR3 region has 13 residues. V lost 7 bases to trimming and J lost 7 bases, with 11 bases between them.

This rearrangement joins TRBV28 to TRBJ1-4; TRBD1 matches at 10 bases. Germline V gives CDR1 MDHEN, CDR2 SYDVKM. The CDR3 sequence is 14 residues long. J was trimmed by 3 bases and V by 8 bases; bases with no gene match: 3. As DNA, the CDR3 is TGTGCCAGCCGACAGGGGGCGGCTAATGAAAAACTGTTTTTT. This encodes CASRQGAANEKLFF.

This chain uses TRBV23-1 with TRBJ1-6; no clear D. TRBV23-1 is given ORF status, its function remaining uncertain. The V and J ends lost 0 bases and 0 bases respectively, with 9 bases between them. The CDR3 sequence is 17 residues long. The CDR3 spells CASSQSEKSSYNSPLHF. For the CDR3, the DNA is TGCGCCAGCAGTCAATCCGAAAAGAGCTCCTATAATTCACCCCTCCACTTT.

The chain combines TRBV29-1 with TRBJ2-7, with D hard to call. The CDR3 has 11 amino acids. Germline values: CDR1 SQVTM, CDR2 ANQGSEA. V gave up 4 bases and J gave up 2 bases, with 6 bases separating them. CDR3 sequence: CSVVLAYEQYF. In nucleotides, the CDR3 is TGCAGCGTTGTGCTGGCCTACGAGCAGTACTTC.

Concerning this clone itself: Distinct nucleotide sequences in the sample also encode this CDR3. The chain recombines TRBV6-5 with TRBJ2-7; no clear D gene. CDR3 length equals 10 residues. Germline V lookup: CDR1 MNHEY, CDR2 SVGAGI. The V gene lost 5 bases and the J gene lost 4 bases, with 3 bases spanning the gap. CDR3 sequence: CASSLYEQYF. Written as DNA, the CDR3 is TGTGCCAGCAGTCTTTACGAGCAGTACTTC.

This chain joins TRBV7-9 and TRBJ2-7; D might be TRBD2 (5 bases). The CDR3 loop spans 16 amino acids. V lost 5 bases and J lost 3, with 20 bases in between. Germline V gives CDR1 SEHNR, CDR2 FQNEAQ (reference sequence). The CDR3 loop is CASSPSSKSRDYEQYF. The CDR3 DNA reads TGTGCCAGCAGCCCCTCGAGCAAGAGCCGGGACTACGAGCAGTACTTC. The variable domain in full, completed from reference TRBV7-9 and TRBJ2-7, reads DTGVSQNPRHKITKRGQNVTFRCDPISEHNRLYWYRQTLGQGPEFLTYFQNEAQLEKSRLLSDRFSAERPKGSFSTLEIQRTEQGDSAMYLCASSPSSKSRDYEQYFGPGTRLTVT.

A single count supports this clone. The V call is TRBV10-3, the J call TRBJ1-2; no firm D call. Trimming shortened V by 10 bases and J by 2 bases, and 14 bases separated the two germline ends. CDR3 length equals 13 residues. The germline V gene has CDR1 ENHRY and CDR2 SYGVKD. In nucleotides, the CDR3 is TGTGCCAGCGCAGACATACCAAACTATGGCTACACCTTC. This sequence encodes CASADIPNYGYTF.

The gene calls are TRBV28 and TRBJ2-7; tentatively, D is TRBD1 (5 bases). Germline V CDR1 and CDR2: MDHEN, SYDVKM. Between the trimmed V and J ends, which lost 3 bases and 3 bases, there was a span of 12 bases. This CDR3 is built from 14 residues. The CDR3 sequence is CASSFGQGNYEQYF. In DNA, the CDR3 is TGTGCCAGCAGTTTTGGGCAGGGAAACTACGAGCAGTACTTC.

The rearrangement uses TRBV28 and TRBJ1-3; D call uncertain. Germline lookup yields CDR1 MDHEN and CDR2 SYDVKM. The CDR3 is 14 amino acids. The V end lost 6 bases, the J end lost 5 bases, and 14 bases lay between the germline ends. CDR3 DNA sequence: TGTGCCAGCAGGGGCGGACGATTGAGAAACACCATATATTTT. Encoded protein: CASRGGRLRNTIYF.

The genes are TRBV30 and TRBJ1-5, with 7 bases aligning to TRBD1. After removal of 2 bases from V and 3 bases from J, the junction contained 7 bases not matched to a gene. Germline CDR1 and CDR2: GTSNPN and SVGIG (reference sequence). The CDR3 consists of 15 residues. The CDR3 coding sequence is TGTGCCTGGAGTAGGGACAGAACCTCCAATCAGCCCCAGCATTTT. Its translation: CAWSRDRTSNQPQHF.

CDR3 in DNA: TGTGCCAGCAGTTCCCGGGGGACAGGGGTGGCGGAGACCCAGTACTTC. Amino acid sequence: CASSSRGTGVAETQYF. The chain employs TRBV6-5 and TRBJ2-5; 10 bases agree with TRBD1. In germline, CDR1 is MNHEY, CDR2 SVGAGI. Trimming took 4 bases from V and 5 from J; bases not matched to a gene: 10. This CDR3 comprises 16 residues.

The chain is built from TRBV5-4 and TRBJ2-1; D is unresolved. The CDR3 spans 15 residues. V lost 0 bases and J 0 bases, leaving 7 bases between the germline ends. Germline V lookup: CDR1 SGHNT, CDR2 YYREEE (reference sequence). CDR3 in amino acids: CASSLVRSSYNEQFF. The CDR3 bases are TGTGCCAGCAGCTTGGTCAGAAGCTCCTACAATGAGCAGTTCTTC.

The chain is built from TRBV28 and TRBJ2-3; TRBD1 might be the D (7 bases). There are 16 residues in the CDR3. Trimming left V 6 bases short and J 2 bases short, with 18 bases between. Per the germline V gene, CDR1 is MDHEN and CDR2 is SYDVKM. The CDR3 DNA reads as TGTGCCAGCAGCCACGCAGGGGGGAGGTACACAGATACGCAGTATTTT. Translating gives CASSHAGGRYTDTQYF. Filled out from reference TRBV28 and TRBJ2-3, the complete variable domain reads DVKVTQSSRYLVKRTGEKVFLECVQDMDHENMFWYRQDPGLGLRLIYFSYDVKMKEKGDIPEGYSVSREKKERFSLILESASTNQTSMYLCASSHAGGRYTDTQYFGPGTRLTVL.

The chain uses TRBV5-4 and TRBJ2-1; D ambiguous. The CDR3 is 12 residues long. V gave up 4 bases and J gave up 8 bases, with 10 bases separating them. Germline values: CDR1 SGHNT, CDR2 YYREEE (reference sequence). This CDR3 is CASSQSRDEQFF. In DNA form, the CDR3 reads TGTGCCAGCAGCCAGAGTAGGGATGAGCAGTTCTTC.

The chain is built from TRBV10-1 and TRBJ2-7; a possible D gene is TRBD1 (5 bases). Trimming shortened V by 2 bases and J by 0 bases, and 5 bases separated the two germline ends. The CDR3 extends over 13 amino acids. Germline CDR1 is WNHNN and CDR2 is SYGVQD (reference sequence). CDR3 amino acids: CASSEDSSYEQYF. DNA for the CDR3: TGCGCCAGCAGTGAGGACAGCTCCTACGAGCAGTACTTC.

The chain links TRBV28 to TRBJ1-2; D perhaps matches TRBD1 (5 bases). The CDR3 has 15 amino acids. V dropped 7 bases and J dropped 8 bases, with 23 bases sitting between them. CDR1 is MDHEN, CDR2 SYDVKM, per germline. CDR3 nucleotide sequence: TGTGCCAGCAACAGGCCCGGGCAGGGAATGGAAGGCTACACCTTC. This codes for CASNRPGQGMEGYTF.

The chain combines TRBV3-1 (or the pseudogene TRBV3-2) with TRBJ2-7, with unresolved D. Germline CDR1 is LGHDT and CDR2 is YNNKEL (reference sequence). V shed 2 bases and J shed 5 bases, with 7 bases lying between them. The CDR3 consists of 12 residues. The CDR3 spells CASSQTQDEQYF. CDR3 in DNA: TGTGCCAGCAGCCAAACCCAGGACGAGCAGTACTTC.

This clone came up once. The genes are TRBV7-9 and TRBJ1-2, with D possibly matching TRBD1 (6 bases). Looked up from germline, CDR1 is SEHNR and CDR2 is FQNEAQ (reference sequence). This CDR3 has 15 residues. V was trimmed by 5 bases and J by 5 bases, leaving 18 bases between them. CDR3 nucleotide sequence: TGTGCCAGCAGCCAACAAGACAGGACCGCGTATGGCTACACCTTC. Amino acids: CASSQQDRTAYGYTF. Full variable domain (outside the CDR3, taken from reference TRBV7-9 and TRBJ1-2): DTGVSQNPRHKITKRGQNVTFRCDPISEHNRLYWYRQTLGQGPEFLTYFQNEAQLEKSRLLSDRFSAERPKGSFSTLEIQRTEQGDSAMYLCASSQQDRTAYGYTFGSGTRLTVV.

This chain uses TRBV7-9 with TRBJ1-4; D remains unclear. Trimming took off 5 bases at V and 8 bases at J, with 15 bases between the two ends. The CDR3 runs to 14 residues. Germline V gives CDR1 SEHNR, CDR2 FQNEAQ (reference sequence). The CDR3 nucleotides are TGTGCCAGCAGCAGAACAAGGAGGGAAGAAAAACTGTTTTTT. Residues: CASSRTRREEKLFF.

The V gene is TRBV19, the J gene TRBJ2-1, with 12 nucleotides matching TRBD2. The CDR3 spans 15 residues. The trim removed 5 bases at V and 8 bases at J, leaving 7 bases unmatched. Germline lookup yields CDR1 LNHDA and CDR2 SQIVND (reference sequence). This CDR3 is CASSPETSGSYEQFF. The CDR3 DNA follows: TGTGCCAGTAGTCCTGAGACTAGCGGGAGCTATGAGCAGTTCTTC.

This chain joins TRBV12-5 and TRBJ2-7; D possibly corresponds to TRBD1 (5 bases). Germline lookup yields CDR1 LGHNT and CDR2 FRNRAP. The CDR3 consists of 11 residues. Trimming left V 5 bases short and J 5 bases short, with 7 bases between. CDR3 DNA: TGTGCTAGTGGTAGGGGTAACGAGCAGTACTTC. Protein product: CASGRGNEQYF.

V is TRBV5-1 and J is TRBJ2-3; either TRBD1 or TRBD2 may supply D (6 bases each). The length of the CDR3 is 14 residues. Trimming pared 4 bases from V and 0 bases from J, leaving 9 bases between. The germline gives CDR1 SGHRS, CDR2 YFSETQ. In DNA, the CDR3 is TGCGCCAGCAGCCTAGGGGGGAGCACAGATACGCAGTATTTT. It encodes CASSLGGSTDTQYF.

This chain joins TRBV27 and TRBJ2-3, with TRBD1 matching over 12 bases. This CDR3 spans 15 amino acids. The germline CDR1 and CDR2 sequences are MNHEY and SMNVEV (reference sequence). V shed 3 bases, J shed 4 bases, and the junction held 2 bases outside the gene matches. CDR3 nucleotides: TGTGCCAGCAGTTTGGGACAGGGGGCGGCAGATACGCAGTATTTT. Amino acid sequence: CASSLGQGAADTQYF.

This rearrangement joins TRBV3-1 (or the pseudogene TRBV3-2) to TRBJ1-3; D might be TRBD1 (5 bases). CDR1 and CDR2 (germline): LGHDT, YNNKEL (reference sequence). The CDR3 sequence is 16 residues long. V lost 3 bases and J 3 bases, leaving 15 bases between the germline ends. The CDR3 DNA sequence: TGTGCCAGCAGCCAGCTCGGGACTTATGATGGAAACACCATATATTTT. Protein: CASSQLGTYDGNTIYF.

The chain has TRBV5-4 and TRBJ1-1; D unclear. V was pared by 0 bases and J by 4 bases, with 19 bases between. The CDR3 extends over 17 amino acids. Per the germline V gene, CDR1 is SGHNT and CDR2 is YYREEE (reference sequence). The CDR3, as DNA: TGTGCCAGCAGCTTGGCCACCGTGGCGAGGGCGGGCACTGAAGCTTTCTTT. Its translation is CASSLATVARAGTEAFF.

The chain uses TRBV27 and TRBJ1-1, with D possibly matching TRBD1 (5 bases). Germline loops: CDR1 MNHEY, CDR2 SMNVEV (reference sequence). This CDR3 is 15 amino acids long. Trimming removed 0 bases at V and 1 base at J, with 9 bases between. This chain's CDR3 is CASSLSGDWNTEAFF. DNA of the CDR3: TGTGCCAGCAGTTTATCGGGGGACTGGAACACTGAAGCTTTCTTT.

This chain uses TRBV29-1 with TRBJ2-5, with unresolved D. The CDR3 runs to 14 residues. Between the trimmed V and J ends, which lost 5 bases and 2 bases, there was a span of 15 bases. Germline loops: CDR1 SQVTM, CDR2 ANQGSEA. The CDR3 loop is CSVTPTSPQETQYF. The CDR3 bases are TGCAGCGTTACACCCACTTCACCACAAGAGACCCAGTACTTC. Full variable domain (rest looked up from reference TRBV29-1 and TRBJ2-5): SAVISQKPSRDICQRGTSLTIQCQVDSQVTMMFWYRQQPGQSLTLIATANQGSEATYESGFVIDKFPISRPNLTFSTLTVSNMSPEDSSIYLCSVTPTSPQETQYFGPGTRLLVL.

CDR3 coding DNA: TGTGCCAGCTCACCAGGGGGACTGAACACTGAAGCTTTCTTT. Its protein is CASSPGGLNTEAFF. The J gene is TRBJ1-1, the V gene TRBV18; D perhaps matches TRBD1 (5 bases). Germline values: CDR1 KGHSH, CDR2 LQKENI. This CDR3 contains 14 residues. The V end lost 2 bases, the J end lost 0 bases, and 7 bases lay between the germline ends.

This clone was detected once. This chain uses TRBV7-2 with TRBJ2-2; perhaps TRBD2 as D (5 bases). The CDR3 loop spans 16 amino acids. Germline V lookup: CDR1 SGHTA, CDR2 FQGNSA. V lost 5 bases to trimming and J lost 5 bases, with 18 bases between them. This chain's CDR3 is CASSPGVARRTGELFF. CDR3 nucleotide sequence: TGTGCCAGCAGCCCCGGGGTTGCTAGACGAACCGGGGAGCTGTTTTTT. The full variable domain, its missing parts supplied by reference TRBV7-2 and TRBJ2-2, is GAGVSQSPSNKVTEKGKDVELRCDPISGHTALYWYRQSLGQGLEFLIYFQGNSAPDKSGLPSDRFSAERTGGSVSTLTIQRTQQEDSAVYLCASSPGVARRTGELFFGEGSRLTVL.

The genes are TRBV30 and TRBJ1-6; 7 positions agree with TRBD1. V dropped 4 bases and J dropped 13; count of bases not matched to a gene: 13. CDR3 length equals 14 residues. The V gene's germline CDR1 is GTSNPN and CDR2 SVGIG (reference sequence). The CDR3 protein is CAWTQGDGGDPLHF. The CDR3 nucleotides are TGTGCCTGGACGCAGGGGGACGGGGGCGACCCCCTCCACTTT.

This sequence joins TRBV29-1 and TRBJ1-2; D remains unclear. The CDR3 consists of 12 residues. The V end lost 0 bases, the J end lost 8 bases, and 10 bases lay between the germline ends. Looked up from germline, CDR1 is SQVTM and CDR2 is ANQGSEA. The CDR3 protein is CSVEDVGGGYTF. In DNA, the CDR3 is TGCAGCGTTGAAGACGTGGGAGGCGGCTACACCTTC.

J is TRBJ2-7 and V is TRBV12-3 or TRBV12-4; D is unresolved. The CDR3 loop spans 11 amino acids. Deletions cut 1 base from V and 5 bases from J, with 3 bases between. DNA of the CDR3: TGTGCCAGCAGTTTAGGGAACGAGCAGTACTTC. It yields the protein CASSLGNEQYF.